The 24 T cell receptor beta chains below come from one sample, sequenced in a study of shared clonotypes between healthy human individuals. TCRdb keeps only in-frame clones here, not all; method: immunoSEQ multiplex PCR. The sample holds 400,000 to 550,000 clones, roughly 85% seen once. Sequencing input: PBMCs. The receptor source for this set is a woman in her forties in good health. Some clones in this sample may be carry-over from other donors' samples.

This clone turned up a few times. This chain links TRBV7-3 with TRBJ2-7; D may correspond to TRBD1 or TRBD2 (5 bases each). Germline CDR1 SGHTA, CDR2 FQGTGA. V lost 5 bases and J 2 bases, leaving 13 bases between the germline ends. This CDR3 has 14 residues. The CDR3 coding sequence is TGTGCCAGCAGCCCCGGGACGGGAACCTACGAGCAGTACTTC. This encodes CASSPGTGTYEQYF.

As to this clone: The same CDR3 is also encoded by other DNA sequences in this sample. This chain connects TRBV18 to TRBJ2-5, with D hard to call. The germline CDR1 and CDR2 sequences are KGHSH and LQKENI. The CDR3 contains 14 residues. The V gene lost 2 bases and the J gene lost 1 base, with 8 bases spanning the gap. The chain's CDR3 is CASSPGRSQETQYF. The CDR3 DNA is TGTGCCAGCTCACCAGGACGGAGCCAAGAGACCCAGTACTTC.

This clone appeared once. The rearrangement links TRBV28 to TRBJ1-2; no reliable D call. Germline CDR1 is MDHEN and CDR2 is SYDVKM. The V gene lost 6 bases and the J gene lost 7 bases, with 21 bases spanning the gap. The CDR3 contains 15 residues. CDR3 in amino acids: CASSRKYSVLGGYTF. CDR3 in DNA: TGTGCCAGCAGCCGAAAGTACAGTGTTTTGGGTGGCTACACCTTC.

This sequence joins TRBV10-2 and TRBJ1-3, with D tentatively TRBD1 (5 bases). Trimming stripped 1 base from V and 2 bases from J, with 9 bases between. This CDR3 contains 15 residues. Germline V gene sequence: CDR1 WSHSY, CDR2 SAAADI. CDR3 region: CASSEWRTPGNTIYF. In DNA, the CDR3 is TGCGCCAGCAGTGAGTGGCGGACACCTGGAAACACCATATATTTT.

This rearrangement joins TRBV2 to TRBJ1-6; 9 nucleotides match TRBD1. V dropped 7 bases and J dropped 8; count of bases not matched to a gene: 9. The CDR3 is 15 amino acids. Germline V gene sequence: CDR1 SNHLY, CDR2 FYNNEI. The CDR3 bases are TGTGCCAGCAATCCACAGGGGGCCTCTGATTCACCCCTCCACTTT. It encodes CASNPQGASDSPLHF.

This chain joins TRBV5-6 and TRBJ2-1; possibly TRBD2 for D (5 bases). V lost 2 bases and J 7 bases, leaving 13 bases between the germline ends. Germline V gene sequence: CDR1 SGHDT, CDR2 YYEEEE. This CDR3 spans 14 amino acids. The CDR3 nucleotides read TGTGCCAGCAGCTTTTCGGGAAGGTTGAATGAGCAGTTCTTC. It specifies CASSFSGRLNEQFF.

The chain is built from TRBV9 and TRBJ1-2; perhaps TRBD1 as D (6 bases). This CDR3 has 13 amino acids. Germline lookup yields CDR1 SGDLS and CDR2 YYNGEE. Trimming cost V 0 bases and J 14 bases, with 17 bases left between them. The CDR3 sequence is CASSVGDMGGGTF. In nucleotides, the CDR3 is TGTGCCAGCAGCGTAGGGGACATGGGTGGCGGGACCTTC.

This chain uses TRBV28 with TRBJ1-5; maybe TRBD1 (6 bases). From germline, CDR1 is MDHEN and CDR2 SYDVKM. V was pared by 2 bases and J by 6 bases, with 17 bases between. The CDR3 spans 16 residues. The CDR3 region has the DNA TGTGCCAGCAGTTTAAGCTCGGACAGAAAGGGTCAGCCCCAGCATTTT. Amino acids: CASSLSSDRKGQPQHF.

The rearrangement links TRBV5-1 to TRBJ2-7; either TRBD1 or TRBD2 may supply D (7 bases each). This CDR3 spans 14 amino acids. Looked up from germline, CDR1 is SGHRS and CDR2 is YFSETQ. V was cut by 7 bases and J by 4 bases, with 18 bases left in between. The CDR3 region has the DNA TGCGCCAGCTGTCAGGGAGGGGGCAATTACGAGCAGTACTTC. This encodes CASCQGGGNYEQYF.

The V gene is TRBV11-1, the J gene TRBJ2-5; TRBD2 might be the D (6 bases). Trimming shortened V by 3 bases and J by 5 bases, and 13 bases separated the two germline ends. Looked up from germline, CDR1 is SGHAT and CDR2 is FQDESV (reference sequence). The CDR3 runs to 14 residues. The DNA of the CDR3 is TGTGCCAGCAGCTTTAGCGGTAACGGGGAGACCCAGTACTTC. This codes for CASSFSGNGETQYF.

This clone was seen many times. This chain uses TRBV10-3 with TRBJ2-3; the match to TRBD1 covers 12 bases. The J segment lost 5 bases and the V segment lost 4 bases, leaving 1 base of the junction unmatched. Per the germline V gene, CDR1 is ENHRY and CDR2 is SYGVKD. The CDR3 has 14 residues. The CDR3 is CAISGDRGQDTQYF. DNA of the CDR3: TGTGCCATCAGTGGGGACAGGGGGCAAGATACGCAGTATTTT.

The rearrangement uses TRBV10-3 and TRBJ2-1; TRBD2 matches at 15 bases. J lost 1 base, V lost 6 bases, and 10 bases had no gene match. The CDR3 is made up of 19 amino acids. The germline V gene encodes CDR1 ENHRY and CDR2 SYGVKD. As DNA, the CDR3 is TGTGCCATCAGCACCACTCCGGGACTAGCGGGAGGATCCTACAATGAGCAGTTCTTC. It yields the protein CAISTTPGLAGGSYNEQFF.

DNA of the CDR3: TGTGCCAGCAGCCGGGACAGAGACACTGAAGCTTTCTTT. It encodes CASSRDRDTEAFF. The chain has TRBV2 and TRBJ1-1; 7 bases align to TRBD1. This CDR3 has 13 amino acids. Germline V gives CDR1 SNHLY, CDR2 FYNNEI. With V trimmed by 6 bases and J by 3 bases, 4 bases remained unmatched.

The chain is built from TRBV6-1 and TRBJ2-1, with D perhaps matching TRBD2 (6 bases). Trimming pared 2 bases from V and 2 bases from J, leaving 13 bases between. CDR3 length: 16 amino acids. Germline V gives CDR1 MNHNS, CDR2 SASEGT. Here the CDR3 reads CASSERRDPTYNEQFF. The CDR3 DNA is TGTGCCAGCAGTGAACGGAGGGACCCTACCTACAATGAGCAGTTCTTC.

This sequence joins TRBV9 and TRBJ2-5, with D hard to call. The CDR3 spans 14 residues. Deletions cut 3 bases from V and 1 base from J, with 10 bases between. Germline loops: CDR1 SGDLS, CDR2 YYNGEE. In DNA form, the CDR3 reads TGTGCCAGCAGCGGACGACATTTCCAAGAGACCCAGTACTTC. As protein: CASSGRHFQETQYF.

J is TRBJ1-1 and V is TRBV7-9; D unresolved. The CDR3 has 15 amino acids. Germline V gives CDR1 SEHNR, CDR2 FQNEAQ (reference sequence). Deletions cut 5 bases from V and 0 bases from J, with 13 bases between. In DNA, the CDR3 is TGTGCCAGCAGCCAATGGTCGGGGTTGAACACTGAAGCTTTCTTT. It specifies CASSQWSGLNTEAFF.

The J gene is TRBJ1-1, the V gene TRBV27; TRBD1 matches at 8 bases. From germline, CDR1 is MNHEY and CDR2 SMNVEV (reference sequence). CDR3 length equals 16 residues. The V and J ends lost 5 bases and 0 bases, in that order; junction bases with no gene match: 8. Written as DNA, the CDR3 is TGTGCCAGCAGTCAGTTTCAGGGGGCCGTGAACACTGAAGCTTTCTTT. Its translation is CASSQFQGAVNTEAFF.

The chain links TRBV5-6 to TRBJ2-5, with TRBD1 matching over 9 bases. Matching the DNA end better, TRBJ2-7 makes the J call doubtful. This CDR3 has 15 amino acids. Germline CDR1 and CDR2: SGHDT and YYEEEE. The CDR3 here is CASSPPPGTGHEQYF. In nucleotides, the CDR3 is TGTGCCAGCAGCCCACCCCCCGGGACAGGGCACGAGCAGTACTTC.

As regards this clone: Other DNA sequences within the sample encode an identical CDR3. The rearrangement joins TRBV28 to TRBJ2-1, with no clear D. The germline V and J ends were trimmed by 2 bases and 6 bases, with 5 bases remaining between them. The CDR3 covers 12 residues. Germline V gene data show CDR1 as MDHEN and CDR2 as SYDVKM. CDR3 in amino acids: CASSLVGNEQFF. DNA of the CDR3: TGTGCCAGCAGTTTAGTAGGCAATGAGCAGTTCTTC.

The chain employs TRBV6-6 and TRBJ2-1; 7 bases are a match to TRBD2. From germline, CDR1 is MNHNY and CDR2 SVGAGI (reference sequence). This CDR3 has 15 amino acids. Trimming at V came to 8 bases and at J to 7 bases, leaving 14 bases not matched to a gene. CDR3 bases: TGTGCCAGCCGCTGGGTTACGGCGGGAGCAAATGAGCAGTTCTTC. It specifies CASRWVTAGANEQFF.

The rearrangement links TRBV10-3 to TRBJ1-5, with a weak D call TRBD1 (5 bases). The V end was cut by 0 bases, the J end by 4 bases, with 10 bases between. Germline V gene lookup returns CDR1 ENHRY and CDR2 SYGVKD. The length of the CDR3 is 15 residues. CDR3 sequence reads: CAISESRDPNQPQHF. CDR3 in DNA: TGTGCCATCAGTGAGTCCCGGGACCCGAATCAGCCCCAGCATTTT.

This clone was recorded at least ten times. Different DNA sequences within this sample yield the same CDR3. This chain joins TRBV7-2 and TRBJ2-3; D ambiguous. This CDR3 contains 14 residues. Per the germline V gene, CDR1 is SGHTA and CDR2 is FQGNSA. Trimming shortened V by 5 bases and J by 5 bases, and 14 bases separated the two germline ends. The CDR3 sequence is CASSLSGGLDTQYF. The CDR3 DNA follows: TGTGCCAGCAGCCTGTCTGGTGGTTTAGATACGCAGTATTTT.

In DNA, the CDR3 is TGTGCCAGCGACAGGGGGGAATTGAACACTGAAGCTTTCTTT. Translating it yields CASDRGELNTEAFF. This chain joins TRBV19 and TRBJ1-1, with 9 positions matching TRBD1. Trimming cost V 9 bases and J 0 bases; bases outside gene matches: 5. The germline gives CDR1 LNHDA, CDR2 SQIVND (reference sequence). The CDR3 totals 14 residues. The full variable domain, its missing parts supplied by reference TRBV19 and TRBJ1-1, is DGGITQSPKYLFRKEGQNVTLSCEQNLNHDAMYWYRQDPGQGLRLIYYSQIVNDFQKGDIAEGYSVSREKKESFPLTVTSAQKNPTAFYLCASDRGELNTEAFFGQGTRLTVV.

The chain has TRBV29-1 and TRBJ2-7, with D perhaps TRBD1 or TRBD2 (5 bases each). The CDR3 totals 11 residues. Germline V gene lookup returns CDR1 SQVTM and CDR2 ANQGSEA. V gave up 6 bases and J gave up 7 bases, with 13 bases separating them. The CDR3, as DNA: TGCAGCGTCGGGGCCAACTATGAGCAGTACTTC. This sequence encodes CSVGANYEQYF.